These T cell receptor beta chains were read from a single sample in a study of OX40 agonist ivuxolimab in advanced cancers. The protocol was immunoSEQ multiplex PCR, while the TCRdb copy is restricted to in-frame clones and leaves out a portion. The table records around 20,000 clones, about two thirds of them present only once. The sequencing here drew on CD4+ or CD8+ T cells sorted from blood, taken in a trial of the OX40 agonist ivuxolimab. These receptors came from an adult with an advanced solid tumor such as melanoma, head and neck, liver or kidney cancer. Both conserved end residues are part of each CDR3.

V gene: TRBV5-1; CDR3 protein: CASSLDLTYEQYF
V gene: TRBV19; CDR3 protein: CASSIAGANVLTF
V gene: TRBV7-6; CDR3 protein: CASSLAGKGFEQYF
V gene: TRBV7-2; CDR3 protein: CASSLGLGRFTGELFF
V gene: TRBV5-1; CDR3 protein: CASSLALGLAGAGVTDTQYF
V gene: TRBV27; CDR3 protein: CASSLMVADNEQFF
V gene: TRBV7-9; CDR3 protein: CASSGSNRVETYEQYF
V gene: TRBV28; CDR3 protein: CASSVLAGPYNEQFF
V gene: TRBV7-3; CDR3 protein: CASSLAGGPGELFF
V gene: TRBV7-8; CDR3 protein: CASSTTSADTQYF
V gene: TRBV5-1; CDR3 protein: CASSLAGGTGGLGSF
V gene: TRBV7-9; CDR3 protein: CASSLEILQSEQFF